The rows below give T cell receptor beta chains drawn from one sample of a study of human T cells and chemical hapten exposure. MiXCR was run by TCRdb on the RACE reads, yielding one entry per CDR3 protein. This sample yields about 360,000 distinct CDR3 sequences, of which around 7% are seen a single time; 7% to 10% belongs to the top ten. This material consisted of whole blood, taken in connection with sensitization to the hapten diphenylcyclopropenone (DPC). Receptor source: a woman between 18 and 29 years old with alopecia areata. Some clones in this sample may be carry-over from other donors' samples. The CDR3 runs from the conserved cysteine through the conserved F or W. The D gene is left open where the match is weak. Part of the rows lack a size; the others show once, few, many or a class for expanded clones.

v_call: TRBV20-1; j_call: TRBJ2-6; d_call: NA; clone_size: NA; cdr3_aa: CSARAGVFSGANVLTF; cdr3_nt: TGCAGTGCTAGAGCAGGGGTCTTCTCTGGGGCCAACGTCCTGACTTTC
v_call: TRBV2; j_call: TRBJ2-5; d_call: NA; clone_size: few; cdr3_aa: CASSERGGGETQYF; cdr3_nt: TGTGCCAGCAGTGAAAGGGGAGGAGGGGAGACCCAGTACTTC
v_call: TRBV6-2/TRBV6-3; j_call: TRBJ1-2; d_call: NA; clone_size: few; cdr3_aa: CASSPLGFNGHGYTF; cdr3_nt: TGTGCCAGCAGTCCCCTGGGCTTCAACGGTCATGGCTACACCTTC
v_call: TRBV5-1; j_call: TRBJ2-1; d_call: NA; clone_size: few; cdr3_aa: CASTKQGGTYNEQFF; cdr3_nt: TGCGCCAGCACCAAACAGGGTGGGACCTACAATGAGCAGTTCTTC
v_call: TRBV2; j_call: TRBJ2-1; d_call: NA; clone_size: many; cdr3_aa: CASSVNRDGEQFF; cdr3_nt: TGTGCCAGCAGTGTAAACAGGGATGGTGAGCAGTTCTTC
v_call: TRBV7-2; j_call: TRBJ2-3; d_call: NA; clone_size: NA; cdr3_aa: CASSLTRGTDTQYF; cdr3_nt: TGTGCCAGCAGCTTAACGAGGGGCACAGATACGCAGTATTTT
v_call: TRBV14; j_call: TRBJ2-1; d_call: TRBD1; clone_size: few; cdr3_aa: CASSQIRTGDNEQFF; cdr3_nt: TGTGCCAGCAGCCAAATCCGGACAGGGGACAATGAGCAGTTCTTC
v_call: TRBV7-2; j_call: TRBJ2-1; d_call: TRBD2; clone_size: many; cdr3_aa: CASSSGGGVNEQFF; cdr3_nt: TGTGCCAGCAGCTCCGGCGGGGGAGTCAATGAGCAGTTCTTC
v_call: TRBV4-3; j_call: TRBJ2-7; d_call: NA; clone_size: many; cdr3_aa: CASSQDSARGTYEQYF; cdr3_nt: TGCGCCAGCAGCCAAGATTCAGCCCGGGGCACCTACGAGCAGTACTTC
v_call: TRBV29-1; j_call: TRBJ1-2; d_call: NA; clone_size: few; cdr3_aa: CSVQLGRNYGYTF; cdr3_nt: TGCAGCGTGCAGCTTGGTCGGAACTATGGCTACACCTTC
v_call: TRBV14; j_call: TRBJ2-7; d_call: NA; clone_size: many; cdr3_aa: CASSQVGGAYEQYF; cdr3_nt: TGTGCCAGCAGCCAAGTAGGAGGAGCCTACGAGCAGTACTTC
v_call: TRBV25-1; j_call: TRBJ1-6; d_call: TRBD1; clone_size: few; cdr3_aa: CASSGRDRSSYNSPLHF; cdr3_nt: TGTGCCAGCAGTGGGAGGGACAGGAGCTCCTATAATTCACCCCTCCACTTT
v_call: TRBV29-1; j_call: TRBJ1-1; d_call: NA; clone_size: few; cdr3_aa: CSVEDSSVVFF; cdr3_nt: TGCAGCGTTGAAGACAGCTCTGTTGTTTTCTTT
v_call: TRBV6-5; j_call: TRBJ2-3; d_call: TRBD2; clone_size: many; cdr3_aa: CASSYDGTSSHAQTTQYF; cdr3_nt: TGTGCCAGCAGTTACGACGGGACTAGTTCTCACGCACAGACTACGCAGTATTTT
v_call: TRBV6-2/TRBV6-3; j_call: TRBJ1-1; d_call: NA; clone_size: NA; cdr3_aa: CASSTTTEAFF; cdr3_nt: TGTGCCAGCAGTACAACCACTGAAGCTTTCTTT
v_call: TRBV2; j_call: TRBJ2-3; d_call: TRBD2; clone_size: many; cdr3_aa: CASSGPTSADTQYF; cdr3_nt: TGTGCCAGCAGTGGCCCGACTAGCGCAGATACGCAGTATTTT
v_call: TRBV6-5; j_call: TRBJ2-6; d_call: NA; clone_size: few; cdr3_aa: CASSYQGLNSGANVLTF; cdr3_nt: TGTGCCAGCAGTTACCAGGGCCTGAACTCTGGGGCCAACGTCCTGACTTTC
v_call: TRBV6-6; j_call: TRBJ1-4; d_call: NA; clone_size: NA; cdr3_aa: CASSYSGGGGTKKLFF; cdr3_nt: TGTGCCAGCAGTTACTCCGGGGGGGGAGGGACCAAAAAACTGTTTTTT
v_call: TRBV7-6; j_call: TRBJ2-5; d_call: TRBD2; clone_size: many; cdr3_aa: CASSPNRAGGAIQYF; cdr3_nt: TGTGCCAGCAGCCCAAATCGAGCCGGGGGGGCAATCCAGTACTTC
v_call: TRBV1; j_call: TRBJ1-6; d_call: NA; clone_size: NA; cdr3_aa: CTSSRNSYNSPLHF; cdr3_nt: TGCACCAGCAGCCGCAACTCCTATAATTCACCCCTCCACTTT
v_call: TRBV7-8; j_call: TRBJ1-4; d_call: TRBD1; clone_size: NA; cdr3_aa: CASSFAGTGGEKLFF; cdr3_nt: TGTGCCAGCAGCTTCGCCGGGACAGGGGGTGAAAAACTGTTTTTT
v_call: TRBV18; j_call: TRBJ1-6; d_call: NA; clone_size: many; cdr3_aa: CASSPPGTNSPLHF; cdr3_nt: TGTGCCAGCTCACCACCAGGGACCAATTCACCCCTCCACTTT
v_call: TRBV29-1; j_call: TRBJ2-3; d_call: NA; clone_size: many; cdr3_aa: CSVEGVRSSSTDTQYF; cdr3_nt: TGCAGCGTTGAAGGTGTCAGATCTTCTAGCACAGATACGCAGTATTTT
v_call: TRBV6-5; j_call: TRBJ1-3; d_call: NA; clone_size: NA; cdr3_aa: CASTTRGSGNTIYF; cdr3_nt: TGTGCCAGCACCACGAGGGGTTCTGGAAACACCATATATTTT
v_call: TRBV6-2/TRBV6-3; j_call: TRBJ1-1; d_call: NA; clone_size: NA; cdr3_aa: CASSTGMPGEAFF; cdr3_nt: TGTGCCAGCAGTACAGGGATGCCAGGTGAAGCTTTCTTT
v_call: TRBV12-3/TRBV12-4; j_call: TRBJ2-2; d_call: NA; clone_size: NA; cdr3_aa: CASTLDGFTGELFF; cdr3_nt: TGTGCCAGCACCCTGGACGGCTTCACCGGGGAGCTGTTTTTT
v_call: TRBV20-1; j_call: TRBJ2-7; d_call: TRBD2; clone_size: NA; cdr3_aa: CSAPTGGSYEQYF; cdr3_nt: TGCAGTGCCCCGACGGGGGGGTCCTACGAGCAGTACTTC
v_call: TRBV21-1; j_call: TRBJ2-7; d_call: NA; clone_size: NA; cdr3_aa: CASSKIGGTGPYEQYF; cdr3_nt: TGTGCCAGCAGCAAAATCGGAGGGACAGGTCCCTACGAGCAGTACTTC
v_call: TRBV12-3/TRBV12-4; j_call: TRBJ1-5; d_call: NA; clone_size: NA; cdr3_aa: CASSLRRDWANQPQHF; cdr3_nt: TGTGCCAGCAGTTTGAGAAGGGACTGGGCCAATCAGCCCCAGCATTTT
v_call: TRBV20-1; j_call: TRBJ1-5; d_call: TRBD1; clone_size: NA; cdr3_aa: CSGQGEDQPQHF; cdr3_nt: TGCAGTGGACAGGGGGAGGATCAGCCCCAGCATTTT
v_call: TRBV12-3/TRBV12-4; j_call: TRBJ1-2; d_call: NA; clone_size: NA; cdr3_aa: CATSEEGAIDGYTF; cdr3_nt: TGTGCCACCTCCGAGGAGGGCGCGATAGATGGCTACACCTTC
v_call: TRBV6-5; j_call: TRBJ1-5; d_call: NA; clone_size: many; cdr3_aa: CASRRRGNQPQHF; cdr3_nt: TGTGCCAGCCGGCGGAGGGGCAATCAGCCCCAGCATTTT
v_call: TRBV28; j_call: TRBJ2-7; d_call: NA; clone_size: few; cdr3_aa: CATMTGTNYEQYF; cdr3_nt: TGTGCCACTATGACAGGGACTAACTACGAGCAGTACTTC
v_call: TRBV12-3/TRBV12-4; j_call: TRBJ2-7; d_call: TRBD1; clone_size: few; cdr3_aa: CASRGDRSAYEQYF; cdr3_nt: TGTGCCAGCAGGGGGGACAGAAGCGCCTACGAGCAGTACTTC
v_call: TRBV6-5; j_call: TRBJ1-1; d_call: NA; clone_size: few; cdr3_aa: CASSYVGLGHTEAFF; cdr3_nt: TGTGCCAGCAGTTACGTAGGACTTGGGCACACTGAAGCTTTCTTT
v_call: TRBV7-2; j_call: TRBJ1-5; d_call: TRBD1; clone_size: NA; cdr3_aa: CASSTGEGRPQHF; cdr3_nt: TGTGCCAGCAGCACAGGGGAAGGACGGCCCCAGCATTTT
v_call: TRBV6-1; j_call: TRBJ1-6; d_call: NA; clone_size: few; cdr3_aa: CASSELVRDSPLHF; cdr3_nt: TGTGCCAGCAGTGAACTAGTGCGGGATTCACCCCTCCACTTT
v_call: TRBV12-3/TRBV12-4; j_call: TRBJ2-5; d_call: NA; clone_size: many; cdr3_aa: CASSWTEQETQYF; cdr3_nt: TGTGCCAGCAGCTGGACCGAGCAAGAGACCCAGTACTTC
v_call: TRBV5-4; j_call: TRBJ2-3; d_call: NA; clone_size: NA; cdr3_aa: CASSSRLGEEADTQYF; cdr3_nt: TGTGCCAGCAGTTCTCGACTAGGCGAAGAAGCAGATACGCAGTATTTT
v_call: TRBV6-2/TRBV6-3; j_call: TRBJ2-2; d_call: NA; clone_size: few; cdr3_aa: CASSYSSTGERYTGELFF; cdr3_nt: TGTGCCAGCAGTTACTCGAGTACGGGGGAGAGGTACACCGGGGAGCTGTTTTTT
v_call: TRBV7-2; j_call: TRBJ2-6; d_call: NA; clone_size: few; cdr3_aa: CASTGAVGANVLTF; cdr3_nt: TGTGCCAGCACAGGGGCAGTCGGGGCCAACGTCCTGACTTTC
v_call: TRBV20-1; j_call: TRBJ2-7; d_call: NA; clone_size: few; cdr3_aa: CSASELELDRGEQYF; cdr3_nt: TGCAGTGCTAGCGAATTGGAACTCGACCGCGGCGAGCAGTACTTC
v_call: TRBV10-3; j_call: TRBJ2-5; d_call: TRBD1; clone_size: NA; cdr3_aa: CAISEETGKQETQYF; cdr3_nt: TGTGCCATCAGTGAAGAGACAGGGAAACAAGAGACCCAGTACTTC
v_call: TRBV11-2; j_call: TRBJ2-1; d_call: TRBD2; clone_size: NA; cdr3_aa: CASSPGLAGGEQFF; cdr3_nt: TGTGCCAGCAGCCCCGGACTAGCGGGGGGTGAGCAGTTCTTC
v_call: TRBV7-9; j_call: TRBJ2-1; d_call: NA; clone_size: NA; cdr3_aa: CASSLDEAAGVDNEQFF; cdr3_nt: TGTGCCAGCAGCTTAGATGAGGCCGCTGGGGTTGATAATGAGCAGTTCTTC